The sequence of this T cell receptor (beta chain) was determined in a study of blood T cell repertoires in COVID-19. Study-wide background: Samples came from the United States, Italy and Spain, spanning acute and convalescent COVID-19.

Recovered participants had two consecutive negative NP/OP PCR tests, healthcare professional clearance, or symptom resolution. Some clones are missing from TCRdb's copy, which holds only in-frame ones; the method was immunoSEQ multiplex PCR. The data show approximately 200,000 clones, with around 90% seen just once and about 2.2% held by the top ten. Sequenced material: PBMCs or T cells enriched from blood (not recorded which). This TCR derives from a woman aged 25 to 39 who had recovered from COVID-19.

CDR3 in amino acids: CASSLTSGRLLQNEQFF. The CDR3 DNA is TGCGCCAGCAGCCTTACTAGCGGGAGGCTCCTGCAGAATGAGCAGTTCTTC. This sequence joins TRBV5-1 and TRBJ2-1; 12 nucleotides align to TRBD2. Germline CDR1 reads SGHRS; CDR2 reads YFSETQ. The CDR3 runs 17 residues. The J segment lost 7 bases and the V segment lost 4 bases, leaving 12 bases of the junction unmatched. The whole variable domain, filled in from reference TRBV5-1 and TRBJ2-1, reads KAGVTQTPRYLIKTRGQQVTLSCSPISGHRSVSWYQQTPGQGLQFLFEYFSETQRNKGNFPGRFSGRQFSNSRSEMNVSTLELGDSALYLCASSLTSGRLLQNEQFFGPGTRLTVL.